Listed below are T cell receptor beta chains from one sample, sequenced in a study of cytomegalovirus exposure and HLA in healthy donors. Sequenced by immunoSEQ multiplex PCR; TCRdb stores in-frame clones only, minus some. The sample shows roughly 65,000 clones, about nine tenths of them seen only once. The sequencing input was PBMCs. The receptor set was obtained from a man younger than 30 in good health and CMV-seronegative. The CDR3 runs from the conserved cysteine through the conserved F or W. The D gene is left open where the match is weak. Where a row states a size, it is once, few, many or the class of an expanded clone; other rows omit it.

clone_size	v_call	j_call	d_call	cdr3_nt	cdr3_aa
-	TRBV5-4	TRBJ2-2	TRBD2	TGTGCCAGCAGCCTCGGGACTAGCGGAGCCACCGGGGAGCTGTTTTTT	CASSLGTSGATGELFF
-	TRBV7-2	TRBJ2-7	TRBD2	TGTGCCAGCAGCCCGCGCCCCCCTAGCGGGAGCACCTACGAGCAGTACTTC	CASSPRPPSGSTYEQYF
-	TRBV30	TRBJ2-3	TRBD2	TGTGCCTGGAACGTAGCGGGAGTATCAGATACGCAGTATTTT	CAWNVAGVSDTQYF
-	TRBV28	TRBJ1-2	-	TGTGCCAGCAGTAGAGGTGAGGGTGTAAATGGCTACACCTTC	CASSRGEGVNGYTF
-	TRBV18	TRBJ2-5	TRBD1	TGTGCCAGCTCACGGGACAGGGGACAAGAGACCCAGTACTTC	CASSRDRGQETQYF
once	TRBV18	TRBJ2-3	-	TGTGCCAGCTCACCCGCTGAGGCACTGCAGTATTTT	CASSPAEALQYF
-	TRBV6-1	TRBJ2-2	TRBD1	TGTGCCGGAGAGGACAGGCGCACCGGGGAGCTGTTTTTT	CAGEDRRTGELFF
-	TRBV29-1	TRBJ2-1	TRBD2	TGCAGCGTTGAAGACGGGACTATAGGAAGAGGTGAGCAGTTCTTC	CSVEDGTIGRGEQFF
-	TRBV7-8	TRBJ2-5	TRBD1	TGTGCCAGCAGCTCGACAGGGCTGAAGACCCAGTACTTC	CASSSTGLKTQYF
-	TRBV4-3	TRBJ2-6	TRBD1	TGCGCCAGCAGCCAAGATCAGGGCACAGGGGTCAACGTCCTGACTTTC	CASSQDQGTGVNVLTF
-	TRBV4-3	TRBJ2-3	TRBD2	TGCGCCAGCAGCCAAGACTTAGCGGGCGGCACAGATACGCAGTATTTT	CASSQDLAGGTDTQYF
-	TRBV2	TRBJ2-1	TRBD1	TGTGCCAGCAGGATGACAGGGGACTACAATGAGCAGTTCTTC	CASRMTGDYNEQFF
-	TRBV21-1	TRBJ2-3	-	TGTGCCAGCAGCACGACATGGGTGTCGGAGCGGATGGGGGATACGCAGTATTTT	CASSTTWVSERMGDTQYF
-	TRBV7-2	TRBJ2-1	-	TGTGCCAGCAGCCCCGGTGGGGGCCTAGGGAATGAGCAGTTCTTC	CASSPGGGLGNEQFF
once	TRBV23-1	TRBJ2-3	TRBD2	TGCGCCAGCAGTCAATCAGGGGCTAGCGGAGACACAGATACGCAGTATTTT	CASSQSGASGDTDTQYF
-	TRBV14	TRBJ2-7	-	TGTGCCAGCAGCCAAGCGGACTACGCCAAGGAGTACTTC	CASSQADYAKEYF
-	TRBV7-2	TRBJ2-7	-	TGTGCCAGCAGCTCCCGGACAGATCTCACCTACGAGCAGTACTTC	CASSSRTDLTYEQYF
-	TRBV27	TRBJ1-4	-	TGTGCCAGCAGTTATGCGGCTAATGAAAAACTGTTTTTT	CASSYAANEKLFF
-	TRBV7-2	TRBJ1-1	-	TGTGCCAGCAGCTTAGGCGGGAGGAACACTGAAGCTTTCTTT	CASSLGGRNTEAFF
-	TRBV7-3	TRBJ2-1	-	TGTGCCAGCAGCATTACAGTCTACAATGAGCAGTTCTTC	CASSITVYNEQFF
many	TRBV19	TRBJ1-1	-	TGTGCCAGTAGTCGGGGGACGGAGAACACTGAAGCTTTCTTT	CASSRGTENTEAFF
once	TRBV27	TRBJ1-2	TRBD1	TGTGCCAGCAGTCCAATGGGACAGGGGGCGAACTATGGCTACACCTTC	CASSPMGQGANYGYTF
once	TRBV28	TRBJ1-1	-	TGTGCCAGCAGTTTACGGAGGGGAAACACTGAAGCTTTCTTT	CASSLRRGNTEAFF
-	TRBV10-3	TRBJ1-5	TRBD1	TGTGCCATCAGTGAGGGGGACAGGGCCCAGCATTTT	CAISEGDRAQHF
once	TRBV19	TRBJ2-1	-	TGTGCCAGAACAGCCTATAGCTCCTACAATGAGCAGTTCTTC	CARTAYSSYNEQFF
once	TRBV19	TRBJ2-7	-	TGTGCCAGTAGGCCAGGGTGGCAGGGGACCGAGCAGTACTTC	CASRPGWQGTEQYF
-	TRBV5-6	TRBJ2-1	TRBD1	TGTGCCAGCAGCTTGGTACAGGGGGCGAATGAGCAGTTCTTC	CASSLVQGANEQFF
-	TRBV6-1	TRBJ2-7	-	TGTGCCAGCAGTCGCAGGGGAGATCGGTACTTC	CASSRRGDRYF
-	TRBV7-9	TRBJ2-7	TRBD1	TGTGCCAGCAGCTTAGAACAGGGGGGCGAGCAGTACTTC	CASSLEQGGEQYF
once	TRBV30	TRBJ1-5	-	TGTGCCTGGAGCGCCAATCCGGGTCCCCAGCATTTT	CAWSANPGPQHF
-	TRBV7-2	TRBJ2-7	TRBD2	TGTGCCAGCAGCCCTAGCGGGAGGTACCCCTACGAGCAGTACTTC	CASSPSGRYPYEQYF
-	TRBV30	TRBJ2-7	-	TGTGCCTGGAGTTTGGCCCGTCTGGTTTCGGGCCCCGGGGACGAGCAGTACTTC	CAWSLARLVSGPGDEQYF
-	TRBV6-6	TRBJ1-5	-	TGTGCCAGTAGACATGGACAGACGGGCAATCAGCCCCAGCATTTT	CASRHGQTGNQPQHF
-	TRBV6-5	TRBJ1-2	TRBD1	TGTGCCACCTGGTCAGGGGGACCTCATATCTATGGCTACACCTTC	CATWSGGPHIYGYTF
-	TRBV6-6	TRBJ2-7	-	TGTGCCAGCAGGAAGGGGAATTCCAACTCCTACGAGCAGTACTTC	CASRKGNSNSYEQYF
-	TRBV5-4	TRBJ2-2	TRBD1	TGTGCCAGCAGCTCCTCAGCTTCGACAGGGATGAACACCGGGGAGCTGTTTTTT	CASSSSASTGMNTGELFF
once	TRBV5-8	TRBJ2-7	-	TGTGCCAGCAGCCCCACGGGGCGGGGAGAGAGGACCGAGCAGTACTTC	CASSPTGRGERTEQYF
-	TRBV9	TRBJ2-1	TRBD1	TGTGCCAGCAGCGTAGCCCCCCAGGGGGCTTGGAATGAGCAGTTCTTC	CASSVAPQGAWNEQFF
-	TRBV6-1	TRBJ2-5	-	TGTGCCAGCAGTGTCTCCGGGGAGACCCAGTACTTC	CASSVSGETQYF
-	TRBV7-2	TRBJ2-7	TRBD1	TGTGCCAGCAGCTTAGGGCAGGGGGCTTACGAGCAGTACTTC	CASSLGQGAYEQYF
-	TRBV5-4	TRBJ2-7	TRBD2	TGTGCCAGCAGCTTGGGCGGGAGGGTGTACGAGCAGTACTTC	CASSLGGRVYEQYF
-	TRBV30	TRBJ2-7	-	TGTGCCTGGAGTCACGGGAATAGTCACGAGCAGTACTTC	CAWSHGNSHEQYF
once	TRBV4-1	TRBJ1-2	-	TGCGCCAGCAGCTCGGGGGGAAAGGAGCCAGCTAACTATGGCTACACCTTC	CASSSGGKEPANYGYTF
-	TRBV5-1	TRBJ2-1	TRBD2	TGCGCCAGCAGCTTGGATCCAGCGGGAGGGCTAATGGGTGAGCAGTTCTTC	CASSLDPAGGLMGEQFF
-	TRBV6-5	TRBJ2-5	-	TGTGCCAGCAGTCCCCTCTTGGGGGGCCAAGAGACCCAGTACTTC	CASSPLLGGQETQYF
-	TRBV5-1	TRBJ2-7	-	TGCGCCAGCAGCTCCGCGGACAGCCGCCCCTACGAGCAGTACTTC	CASSSADSRPYEQYF